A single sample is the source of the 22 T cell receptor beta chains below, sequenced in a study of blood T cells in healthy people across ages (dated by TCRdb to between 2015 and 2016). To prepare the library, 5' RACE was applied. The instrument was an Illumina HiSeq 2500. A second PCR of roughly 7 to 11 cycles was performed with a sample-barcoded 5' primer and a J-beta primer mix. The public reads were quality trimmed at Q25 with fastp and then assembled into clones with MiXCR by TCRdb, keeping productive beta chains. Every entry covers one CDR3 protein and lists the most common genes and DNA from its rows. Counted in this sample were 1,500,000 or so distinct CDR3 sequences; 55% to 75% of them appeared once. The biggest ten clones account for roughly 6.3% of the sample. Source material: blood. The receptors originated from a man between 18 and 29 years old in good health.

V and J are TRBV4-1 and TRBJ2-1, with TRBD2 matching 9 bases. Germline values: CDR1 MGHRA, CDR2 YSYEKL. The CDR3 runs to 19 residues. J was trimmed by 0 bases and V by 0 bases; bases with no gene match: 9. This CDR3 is CASSQESSGDFSSYNEQFF. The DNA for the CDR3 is TGCGCCAGCAGCCAAGAATCTAGCGGGGACTTTAGCTCCTACAATGAGCAGTTCTTC.

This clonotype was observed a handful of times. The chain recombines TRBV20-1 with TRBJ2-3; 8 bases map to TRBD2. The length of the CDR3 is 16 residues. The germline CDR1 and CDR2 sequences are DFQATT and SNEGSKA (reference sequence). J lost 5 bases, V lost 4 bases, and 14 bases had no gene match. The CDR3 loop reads CSAIGIIAGNEDTQYF. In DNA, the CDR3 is TGCAGTGCTATTGGAATTATAGCGGGGAACGAAGATACGCAGTATTTT.

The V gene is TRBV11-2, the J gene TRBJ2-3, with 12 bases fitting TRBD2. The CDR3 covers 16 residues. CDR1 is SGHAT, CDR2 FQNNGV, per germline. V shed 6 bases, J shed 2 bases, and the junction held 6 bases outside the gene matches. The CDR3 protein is CASRLRTSGATDTQYF. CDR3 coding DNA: TGTGCCAGCAGACTAAGGACTAGCGGGGCCACAGATACGCAGTATTTT.

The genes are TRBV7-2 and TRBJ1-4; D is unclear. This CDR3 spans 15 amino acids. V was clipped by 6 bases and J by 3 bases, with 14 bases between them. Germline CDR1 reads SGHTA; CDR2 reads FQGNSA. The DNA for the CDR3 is TGTGCCAGCAGTTTAACCGGATTGGCTAATGAAAAACTGTTTTTT. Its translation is CASSLTGLANEKLFF.

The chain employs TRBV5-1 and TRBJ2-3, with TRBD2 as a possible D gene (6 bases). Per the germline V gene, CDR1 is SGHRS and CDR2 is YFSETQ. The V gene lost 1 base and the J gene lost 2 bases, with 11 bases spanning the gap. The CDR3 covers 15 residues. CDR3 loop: CASSLLGLPTDTQYF. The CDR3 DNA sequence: TGCGCCAGCAGCTTGTTGGGACTCCCCACAGATACGCAGTATTTT.

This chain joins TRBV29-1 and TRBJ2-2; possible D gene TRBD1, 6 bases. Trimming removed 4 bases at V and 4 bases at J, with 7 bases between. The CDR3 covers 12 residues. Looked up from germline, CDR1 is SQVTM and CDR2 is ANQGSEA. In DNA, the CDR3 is TGCAGCGTTGTACAGGGCACCGGGGAGCTGTTTTTT. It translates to CSVVQGTGELFF.

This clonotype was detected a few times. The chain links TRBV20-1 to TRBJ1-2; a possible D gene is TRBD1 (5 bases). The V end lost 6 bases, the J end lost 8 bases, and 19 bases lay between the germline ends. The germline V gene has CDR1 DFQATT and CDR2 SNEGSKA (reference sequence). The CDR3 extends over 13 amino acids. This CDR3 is CSAPGPGTLGYTF. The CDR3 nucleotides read TGCAGTGCCCCGGGGCCAGGGACTCTCGGCTACACCTTC.

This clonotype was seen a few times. For the CDR3, the DNA is TGCGCCAGCAGCCAGCGACTAGCGGGGGGCCCGGATGAGCAGTTCTTC. Translating gives CASSQRLAGGPDEQFF. The chain uses TRBV5-1 and TRBJ2-1, with 13 bases aligning to TRBD2. Germline V gene data show CDR1 as SGHRS and CDR2 as YFSETQ. This CDR3 spans 16 amino acids. V was clipped by 4 bases and J by 8 bases; unmatched bases: 9.

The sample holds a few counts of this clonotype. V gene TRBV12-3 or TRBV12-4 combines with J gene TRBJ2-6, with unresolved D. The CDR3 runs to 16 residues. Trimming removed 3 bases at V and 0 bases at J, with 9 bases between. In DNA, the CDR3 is TGTGCCAGCAGTTTGGGCCGACTCTCTGGGGCCAACGTCCTGACTTTC. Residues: CASSLGRLSGANVLTF.

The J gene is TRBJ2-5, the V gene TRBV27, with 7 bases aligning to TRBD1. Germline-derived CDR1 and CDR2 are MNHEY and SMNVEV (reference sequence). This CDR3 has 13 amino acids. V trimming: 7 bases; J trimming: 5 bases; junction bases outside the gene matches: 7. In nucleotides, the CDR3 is TGTGCCAGCAAAGAAAGGGGGCGGGAGACCCAGTACTTC. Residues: CASKERGRETQYF.

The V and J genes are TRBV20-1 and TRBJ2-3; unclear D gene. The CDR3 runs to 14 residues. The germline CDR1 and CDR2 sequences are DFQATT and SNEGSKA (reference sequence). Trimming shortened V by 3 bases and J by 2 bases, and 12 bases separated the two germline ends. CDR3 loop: CSARGQLHTDTQYF. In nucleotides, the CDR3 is TGCAGTGCTAGGGGCCAACTACACACAGATACGCAGTATTTT.

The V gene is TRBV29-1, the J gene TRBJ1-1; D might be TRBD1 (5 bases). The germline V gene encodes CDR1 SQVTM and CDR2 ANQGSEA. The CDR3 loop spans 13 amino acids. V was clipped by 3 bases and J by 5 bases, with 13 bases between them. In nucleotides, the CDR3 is TGCAGCGTTGACCTGCGGGGCCGGACTGAAGCTTTCTTT. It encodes CSVDLRGRTEAFF.

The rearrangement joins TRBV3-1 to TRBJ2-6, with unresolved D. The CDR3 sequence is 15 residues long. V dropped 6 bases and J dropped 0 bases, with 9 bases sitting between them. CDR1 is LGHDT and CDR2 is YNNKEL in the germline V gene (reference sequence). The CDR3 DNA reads TGTGCCAGCAGGGGTGACCTCTCTGGGGCCAACGTCCTGACTTTC. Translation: CASRGDLSGANVLTF.

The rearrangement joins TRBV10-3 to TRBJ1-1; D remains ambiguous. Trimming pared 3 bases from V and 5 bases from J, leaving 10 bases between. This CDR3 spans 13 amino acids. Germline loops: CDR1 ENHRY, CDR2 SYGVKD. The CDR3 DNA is TGTGCCATCAGTGAACCAACTGGGACTGAAGCTTTCTTT. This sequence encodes CAISEPTGTEAFF.

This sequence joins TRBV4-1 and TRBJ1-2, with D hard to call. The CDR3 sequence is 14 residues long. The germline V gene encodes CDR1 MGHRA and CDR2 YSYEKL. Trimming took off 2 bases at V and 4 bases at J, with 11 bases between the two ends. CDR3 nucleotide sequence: TGCGCCAGCAGCCAACCCGACACCAGCTATGGCTACACCTTC. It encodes CASSQPDTSYGYTF.

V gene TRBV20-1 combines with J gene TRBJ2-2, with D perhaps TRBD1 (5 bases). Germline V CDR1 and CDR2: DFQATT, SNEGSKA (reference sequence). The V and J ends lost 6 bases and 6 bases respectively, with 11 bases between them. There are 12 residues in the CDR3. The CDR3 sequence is CSAPLGPGELFF. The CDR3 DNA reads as TGCAGTGCGCCTTTGGGGCCCGGGGAGCTGTTTTTT.

This CDR3 reads CASSSPPGTKYEQYF. The CDR3 nucleotides are TGTGCCAGCAGCAGCCCCCCCGGGACAAAATACGAGCAGTACTTC. The V gene is TRBV7-9, the J gene TRBJ2-5; D may be TRBD1 (6 bases). With the DNA end fitting TRBJ2-7 better, the J assignment may be wrong. Germline values: CDR1 SEHNR, CDR2 FQNEAQ (reference sequence). The CDR3 loop spans 15 amino acids.

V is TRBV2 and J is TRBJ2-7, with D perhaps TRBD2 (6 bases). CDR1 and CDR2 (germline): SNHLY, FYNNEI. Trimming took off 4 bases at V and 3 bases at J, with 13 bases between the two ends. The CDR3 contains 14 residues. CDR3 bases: TGTGCCAGCAGTGGTAGGGACTTAAACTACGAGCAGTACTTC. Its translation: CASSGRDLNYEQYF.

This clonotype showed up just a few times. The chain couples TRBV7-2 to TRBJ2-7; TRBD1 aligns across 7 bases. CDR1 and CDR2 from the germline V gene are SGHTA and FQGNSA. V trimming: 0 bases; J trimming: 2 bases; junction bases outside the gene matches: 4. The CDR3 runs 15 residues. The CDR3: CASSLAGDSPYEQYF. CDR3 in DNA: TGTGCCAGCAGCTTAGCGGGGGACAGCCCCTACGAGCAGTACTTC.

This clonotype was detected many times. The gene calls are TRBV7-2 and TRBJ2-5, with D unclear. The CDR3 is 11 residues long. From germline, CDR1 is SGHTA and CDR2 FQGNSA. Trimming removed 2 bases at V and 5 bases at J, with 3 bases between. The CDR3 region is CASSLWETQYF. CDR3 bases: TGTGCCAGCAGCTTATGGGAGACCCAGTACTTC.

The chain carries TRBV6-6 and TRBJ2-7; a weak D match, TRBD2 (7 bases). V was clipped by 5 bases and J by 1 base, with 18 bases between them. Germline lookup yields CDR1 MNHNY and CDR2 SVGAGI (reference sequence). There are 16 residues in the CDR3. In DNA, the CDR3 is TGTGCCAGCAGTCCCCGAGGGGGGGACCTTTCCTACGAGCAGTACTTC. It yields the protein CASSPRGGDLSYEQYF.

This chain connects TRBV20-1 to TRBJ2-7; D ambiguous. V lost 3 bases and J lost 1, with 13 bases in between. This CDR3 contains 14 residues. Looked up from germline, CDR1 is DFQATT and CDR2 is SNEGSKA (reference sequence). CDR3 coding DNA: TGCAGTGCTAGTGACCAATTGGGGTCCTACGAGCAGTACTTC. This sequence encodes CSASDQLGSYEQYF.